These 7 T cell receptor beta chains were all obtained from the same sample, sequenced in a study of blood T cell repertoires in COVID-19. The protocol was immunoSEQ multiplex PCR, while the TCRdb copy is restricted to in-frame clones and leaves out a portion. The table has 110,000 or so clones, more than 80% seen once. The sequencing sample was made of peripheral blood. The receptor source for this set is a woman aged 45-65 years with acute or convalescent COVID-19.

The chain has TRBV30 and TRBJ2-1; 7 bases match TRBD1. Germline values: CDR1 GTSNPN, CDR2 SVGIG (reference sequence). Unmatched junction bases numbered 6, after V lost 1 base and J lost 0 bases. The CDR3 loop spans 16 amino acids. CDR3 nucleotide sequence: TGTGCCTGGAGTGGCAGACAGGGTAGCTCCTACAATGAGCAGTTCTTC. Amino acid sequence: CAWSGRQGSSYNEQFF.

This chain uses TRBV10-3 with TRBJ2-5; D is unresolved. The germline V gene has CDR1 ENHRY and CDR2 SYGVKD. Trimming removed 0 bases at V and 2 bases at J, with 10 bases between. The CDR3 runs 15 residues. The CDR3 region is CAISESVSQQETQYF. For the CDR3, the DNA is TGTGCCATCAGTGAGTCTGTTTCGCAGCAAGAGACCCAGTACTTC.

This chain links TRBV20-1 with TRBJ2-1; D gene ambiguous. The V gene's germline CDR1 is DFQATT and CDR2 SNEGSKA (reference sequence). The CDR3 contains 18 residues. The ends were cut back, 3 bases at V and 7 bases at J, with 28 bases in the middle. This chain's CDR3 is CSASGSSDQTFFRNEQFF. The CDR3 DNA reads as TGCAGTGCTAGTGGGTCCAGCGATCAGACGTTTTTCCGTAATGAGCAGTTCTTC.

V is TRBV5-1 and J is TRBJ1-2; D ambiguous. The CDR3 extends over 16 amino acids. The V end was cut by 4 bases, the J end by 4 bases, with 20 bases between. In germline, CDR1 is SGHRS, CDR2 YFSETQ. This CDR3 is CASSPGAGSSFYGYTF. DNA of the CDR3: TGCGCCAGCAGCCCCGGTGCAGGCTCGTCCTTCTATGGCTACACCTTC.

The V call is TRBV2, the J call TRBJ2-1; TRBD2 might be the D (5 bases). Germline V gives CDR1 SNHLY, CDR2 FYNNEI. Trimming shortened V by 5 bases and J by 7 bases, and 15 bases separated the two germline ends. This CDR3 has 14 amino acids. The CDR3 loop reads CASSSDGDANEQFF. The CDR3 DNA reads TGTGCCAGCAGTTCGGACGGGGATGCGAATGAGCAGTTCTTC.

This clone was counted once. The V call is TRBV3-1 (or the pseudogene TRBV3-2), the J call TRBJ2-4; 7 positions agree with TRBD1. The germline V gene has CDR1 LGHDT and CDR2 YNNKEL (reference sequence). Trimming cost V 2 bases and J 9 bases; bases outside gene matches: 1. The CDR3 runs to 12 residues. The CDR3 nucleotides are TGTGCCAGCAGCCAACGACAGGGCATTCAGTACTTC. Its protein product is CASSQRQGIQYF.

The rearrangement links TRBV3-1 (or the pseudogene TRBV3-2) to TRBJ2-7; 10 bases agree with TRBD2. The CDR3 sequence is 16 residues long. The V gene end was trimmed by 3 bases and the J gene end by 5 bases; junction bases not matched to a gene: 10. The V gene's germline CDR1 is LGHDT and CDR2 YNNKEL (reference sequence). CDR3 coding DNA: TGTGCCAGCAGCCACCTAGGGTCTAGCGGGAGCAACGAGCAGTACTTC. This translates into CASSHLGSSGSNEQYF.